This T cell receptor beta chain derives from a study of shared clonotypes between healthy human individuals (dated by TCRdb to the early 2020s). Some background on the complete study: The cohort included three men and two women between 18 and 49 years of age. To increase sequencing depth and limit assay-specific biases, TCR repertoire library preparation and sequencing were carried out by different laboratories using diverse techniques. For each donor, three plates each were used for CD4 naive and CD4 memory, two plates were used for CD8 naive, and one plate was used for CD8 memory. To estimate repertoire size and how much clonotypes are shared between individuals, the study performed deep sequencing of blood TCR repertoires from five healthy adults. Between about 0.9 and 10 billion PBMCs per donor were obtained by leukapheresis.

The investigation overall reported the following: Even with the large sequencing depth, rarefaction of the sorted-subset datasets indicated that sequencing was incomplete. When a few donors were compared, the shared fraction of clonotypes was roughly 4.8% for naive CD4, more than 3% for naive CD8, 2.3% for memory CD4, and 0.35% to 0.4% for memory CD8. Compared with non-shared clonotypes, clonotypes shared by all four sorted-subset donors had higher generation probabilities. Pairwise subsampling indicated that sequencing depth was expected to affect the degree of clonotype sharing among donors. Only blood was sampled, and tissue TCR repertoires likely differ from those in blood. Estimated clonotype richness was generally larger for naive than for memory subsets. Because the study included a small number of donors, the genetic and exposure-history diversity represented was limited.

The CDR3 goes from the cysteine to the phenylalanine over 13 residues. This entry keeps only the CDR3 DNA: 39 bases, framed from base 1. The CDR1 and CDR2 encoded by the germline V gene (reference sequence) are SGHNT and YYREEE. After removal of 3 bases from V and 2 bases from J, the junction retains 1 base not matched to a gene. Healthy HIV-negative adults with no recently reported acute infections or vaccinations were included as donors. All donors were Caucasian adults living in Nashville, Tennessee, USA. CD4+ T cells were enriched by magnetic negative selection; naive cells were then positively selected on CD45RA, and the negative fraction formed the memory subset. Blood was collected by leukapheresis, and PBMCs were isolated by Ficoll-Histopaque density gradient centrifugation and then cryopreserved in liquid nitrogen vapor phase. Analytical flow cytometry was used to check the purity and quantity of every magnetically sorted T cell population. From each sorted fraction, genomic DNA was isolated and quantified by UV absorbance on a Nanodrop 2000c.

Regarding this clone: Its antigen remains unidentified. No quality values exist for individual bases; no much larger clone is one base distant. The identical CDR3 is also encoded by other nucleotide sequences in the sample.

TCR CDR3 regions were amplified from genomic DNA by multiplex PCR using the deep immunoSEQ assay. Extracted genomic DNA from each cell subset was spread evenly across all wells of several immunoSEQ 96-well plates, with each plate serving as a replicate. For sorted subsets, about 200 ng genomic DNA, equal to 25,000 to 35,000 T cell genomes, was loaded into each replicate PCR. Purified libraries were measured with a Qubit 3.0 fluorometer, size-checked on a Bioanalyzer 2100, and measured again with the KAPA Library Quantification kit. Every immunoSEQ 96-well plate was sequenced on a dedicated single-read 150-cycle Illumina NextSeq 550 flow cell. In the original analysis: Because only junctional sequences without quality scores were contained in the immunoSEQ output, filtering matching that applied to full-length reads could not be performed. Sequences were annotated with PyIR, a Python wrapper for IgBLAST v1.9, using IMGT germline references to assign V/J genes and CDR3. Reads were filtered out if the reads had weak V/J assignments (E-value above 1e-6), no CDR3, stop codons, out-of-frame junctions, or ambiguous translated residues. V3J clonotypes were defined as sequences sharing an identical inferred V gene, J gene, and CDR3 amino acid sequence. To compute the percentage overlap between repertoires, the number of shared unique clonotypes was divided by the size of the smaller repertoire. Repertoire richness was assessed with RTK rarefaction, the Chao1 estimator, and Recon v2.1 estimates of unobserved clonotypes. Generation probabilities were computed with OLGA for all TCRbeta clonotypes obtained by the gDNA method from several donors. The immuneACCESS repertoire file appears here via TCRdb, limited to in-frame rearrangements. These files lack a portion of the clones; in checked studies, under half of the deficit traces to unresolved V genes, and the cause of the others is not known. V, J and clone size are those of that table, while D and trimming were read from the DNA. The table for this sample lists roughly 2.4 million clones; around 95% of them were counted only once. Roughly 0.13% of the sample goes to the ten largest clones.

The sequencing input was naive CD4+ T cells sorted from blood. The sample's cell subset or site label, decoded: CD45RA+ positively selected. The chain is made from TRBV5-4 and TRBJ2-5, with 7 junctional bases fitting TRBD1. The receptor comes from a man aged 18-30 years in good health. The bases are TGTGCCAGCAGCTCAGGGGGACAAGAGACCCAGTACTTC. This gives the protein CASSSGGQETQYF.